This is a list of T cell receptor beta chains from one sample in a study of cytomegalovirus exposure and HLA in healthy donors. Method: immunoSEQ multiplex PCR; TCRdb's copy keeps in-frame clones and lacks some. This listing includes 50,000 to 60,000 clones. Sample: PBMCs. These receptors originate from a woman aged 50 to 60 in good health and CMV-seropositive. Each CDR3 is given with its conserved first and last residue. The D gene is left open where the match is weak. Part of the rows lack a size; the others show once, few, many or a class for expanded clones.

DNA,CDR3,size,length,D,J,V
TGTGCCAGCTCACGAACCTCGACCCCAAAGGGGACTGAAGCTTTCTTT,CASSRTSTPKGTEAFF,-,16,-,TRBJ1-1,TRBV18
TGTGCCAGCAGCCCGGGACTATTCCAAGAGACCCAGTACTTC,CASSPGLFQETQYF,-,14,TRBD2,TRBJ2-5,TRBV5-4
TGTGCCAGCAGTTACGGAGACAGGGGCTCTGGAAACACCATATATTTT,CASSYGDRGSGNTIYF,-,16,TRBD1,TRBJ1-3,TRBV6-6
TGTGCCATCAGTCCAGGGGGAGCAGCTAACGAGCAGTACTTC,CAISPGGAANEQYF,-,14,TRBD1,TRBJ2-7,TRBV10-3
TGTGCCAGCAGCCCCGGGATCCGGAACACCGGGGAGCTGTTTTTT,CASSPGIRNTGELFF,-,15,-,TRBJ2-2,TRBV7-2
TGTGCCAGCAGTTTAGGGACAGGGTACACTGAAGCTTTCTTT,CASSLGTGYTEAFF,-,14,TRBD1,TRBJ1-1,TRBV28
TGTGCCAGCAGACTAGAACAGGGGGCCGGCACTGAAGCTTTCTTT,CASRLEQGAGTEAFF,medium-sized,15,TRBD1,TRBJ1-1,TRBV7-2
TGTGCCAGCAGCGGGACGGGGGAAGAGACCCAGTACTTC,CASSGTGEETQYF,-,13,-,TRBJ2-5,TRBV13
TGCAGCGTTGCGGCGGAGAACACTGAAGCTTTCTTT,CSVAAENTEAFF,-,12,-,TRBJ1-1,TRBV29-1
TGTGCCAGCAGCTTGACAGGGCCCTACGAGCAGTACTTC,CASSLTGPYEQYF,-,13,TRBD1,TRBJ2-7,TRBV7-9
TGTGCCAGCAGCTTAACTGTACGGGACAGGGGTGAAGCTTTCTTT,CASSLTVRDRGEAFF,-,15,TRBD1,TRBJ1-1,TRBV7-3
TGTGCCAGCAGTTTATCCGGGACAGGGGGATGGGAGCAGTACTTC,CASSLSGTGGWEQYF,-,15,TRBD1,TRBJ2-7,TRBV28
TGTGCCAGCAGCTTGGGACAGGGGATTGCAACTAATGAAAAACTGTTTTTT,CASSLGQGIATNEKLFF,-,17,TRBD1,TRBJ1-4,TRBV5-5
TGCGCCAGCAGGCCGATAGCGGGAGAATTCTACAATGAGCAGTTCTTC,CASRPIAGEFYNEQFF,-,16,TRBD2,TRBJ2-1,TRBV5-1
TGTGCCAGCAGCTTTGAGGCCAATTCACCCCTCCACTTT,CASSFEANSPLHF,-,13,-,TRBJ1-6,TRBV7-3
TGTGCCAGCTCTGAGGGGGGGCATAGCAATCAGCCCCAGCATTTT,CASSEGGHSNQPQHF,-,15,-,TRBJ1-5,TRBV18
TGTGCCAGCAGCTTGTGGGACAGGGCTAGCTACGAGCAGTACTTC,CASSLWDRASYEQYF,-,15,TRBD1,TRBJ2-7,TRBV5-6
TGCGCCAGCCTTACACCGACCTACGAGCAGTACTTC,CASLTPTYEQYF,-,12,-,TRBJ2-7,TRBV10-2
TGCGCCAGCAGTGAGAGGCGGAGAGGAAACACCATATATTTT,CASSERRRGNTIYF,-,14,-,TRBJ1-3,TRBV10-1
TGCGCCAGCACACCCGGGACAGGGCCTTACTCTAGCACAGATACGCAGTATTTT,CASTPGTGPYSSTDTQYF,-,18,TRBD1,TRBJ2-3,TRBV5-1
TGTGCCAGCAGCTTACAGCCTAGCGGGGGGGGCCAAGAGACCCAGTACTTC,CASSLQPSGGGQETQYF,-,17,TRBD2,TRBJ2-5,TRBV7-2
TGTGCCATCCGGACAGGGTCGAACACCGGGGAGCTGTTTTTT,CAIRTGSNTGELFF,-,14,TRBD1,TRBJ2-2,TRBV10-3
TGTGCCAGCAGTCCGGTCAACTCCTACGAGCAGTACTTC,CASSPVNSYEQYF,-,13,-,TRBJ2-7,TRBV9
TGCGCCAGCAGCCACGGGACAAATCCCTCACCCCTCCACTTT,CASSHGTNPSPLHF,-,14,-,TRBJ1-6,TRBV4-1
TGTGCCAGCAGCGTAGCTAGCGGGCCCAGCACAGATACGCAGTATTTT,CASSVASGPSTDTQYF,-,16,TRBD2,TRBJ2-3,TRBV9
TGTGCCTGGAGGGGACAGGGGACTGGGGCCAACGTCCTGACTTTC,CAWRGQGTGANVLTF,-,15,TRBD1,TRBJ2-6,TRBV30
TGTGCCAGCAGCTTAAAGGGGCAGCCCCAGCATTTT,CASSLKGQPQHF,-,12,-,TRBJ1-5,TRBV7-9
TGTGCCAGCAGCTACGACAGGGGAAGCACTGAAGCTTTCTTT,CASSYDRGSTEAFF,-,14,TRBD1,TRBJ1-1,TRBV6-5
TGTGCCAGCAGTTTCCCAGGGGAGGGAGACGAGCAGTTCTTC,CASSFPGEGDEQFF,-,14,-,TRBJ2-1,TRBV28
TGTGCCAGCAGCTTAGAGAGGGGAGGAGGCTACACCTTC,CASSLERGGGYTF,medium-sized,13,-,TRBJ1-2,TRBV7-2
TGTGCCAGCAGAAAACCGACAGGGTCCTACGAGCAGTACTTC,CASRKPTGSYEQYF,-,14,TRBD1,TRBJ2-7,TRBV6-5
TGTGCCAGCAGCTACTACCCCGGACAGGGAAAGTTTGGCTACACCTTC,CASSYYPGQGKFGYTF,-,16,TRBD1,TRBJ1-2,TRBV9
TGTGCCAGCAGTTTCGCCGGGACATACAATCAGCCCCAGCATTTT,CASSFAGTYNQPQHF,-,15,-,TRBJ1-5,TRBV27